The 22 T cell receptor beta chains below all came from one sample that was sequenced in a study of early T cells in non-severe SARS-CoV-2 infection. TCRdb recomputed calls from the 5' RACE reads with MiXCR, one row per CDR3 protein. The data show around 70,000 distinct CDR3 sequences, with 9.5% to 15% seen just once and about 4% held by the top ten. Specimen: whole blood. The source of these receptors is an adult who was a healthcare worker with PCR-confirmed SARS-CoV-2 infection or an uninfected control (not recorded which).

The chain carries TRBV4-2 and TRBJ2-7, with 7 nucleotides matching TRBD1. The trim removed 8 bases at V and 2 bases at J, leaving 6 bases unmatched. The CDR3 contains 13 residues. Germline CDR1 reads LGHNA; CDR2 reads YNFKEQ. CDR3 in DNA: TGTGCCAGCGCTCTGGGACAGACCTACGAGCAGTACTTC. Translating it yields CASALGQTYEQYF.

This clonotype has a handful of counts. The chain carries TRBV19 and TRBJ2-5, with D unclear. The CDR3 has 13 residues. The V gene lost 4 bases and the J gene lost 1 base, with 7 bases spanning the gap. Germline values: CDR1 LNHDA, CDR2 SQIVND (reference sequence). The CDR3 DNA is TGTGCCAGTAGTAGGCAGAGCCAAGAGACCCAGTACTTC. Protein sequence: CASSRQSQETQYF.

The sample holds a few counts of this clonotype. This sequence joins TRBV28 and TRBJ2-7, with 12 bases that match TRBD2. With V trimmed by 5 bases and J by 2 bases, 4 bases remained unmatched. Germline CDR1 reads MDHEN; CDR2 reads SYDVKM. The CDR3 sequence is 15 residues long. The CDR3 coding sequence is TGTGCCAGCAGTCGTAGACTAGCGGGAGCCTACGAGCAGTACTTC. Its protein is CASSRRLAGAYEQYF.

This clonotype has a count of ten or more. The chain joins TRBV6-5 to TRBJ1-1; no definite D call. CDR1 is MNHEY, CDR2 SVGAGI, per germline. This CDR3 has 13 amino acids. Trimming took off 5 bases at V and 12 bases at J, with 19 bases between the two ends. CDR3 amino acids: CASSPSEGNRPFF. CDR3 sequence (DNA): TGTGCCAGCAGTCCCTCCGAGGGTAACCGGCCTTTCTTT.

This clonotype showed up just a few times. The CDR3 loop is CASSLGTHPGTGELFF. CDR3 DNA sequence: TGTGCCAGCAGCTTAGGAACTCACCCTGGCACCGGGGAGCTGTTTTTT. The chain combines TRBV7-6 with TRBJ2-2; D remains unclear. The V end was cut by 1 base, the J end by 4 bases, with 13 bases between. Germline V CDR1 and CDR2: SGHVS, FNYEAQ. The CDR3 loop spans 16 amino acids.

This clonotype was observed many times. The CDR3 loop reads CASSLGESPYEQYF. In DNA, the CDR3 is TGCGCCAGCAGCTTGGGGGAATCCCCCTACGAGCAGTACTTC. V is TRBV5-1 and J is TRBJ2-7; D is ambiguous. Trimming removed 0 bases at V and 2 bases at J, with 9 bases between. CDR1 and CDR2 from the germline V gene are SGHRS and YFSETQ. This CDR3 comprises 14 residues.

The chain combines TRBV12-3 or TRBV12-4 with TRBJ1-1; D is uncertain. V lost 3 bases, J lost 3 bases, and 11 bases lay in between. The CDR3 sequence is 14 residues long. Here the CDR3 reads CASSFVGRDTEAFF. In DNA form, the CDR3 reads TGTGCCAGCAGTTTCGTTGGTAGGGACACTGAAGCTTTCTTT.

This clonotype was seen many times. V and J are TRBV6-6 and TRBJ2-3, with D perhaps TRBD2 (5 bases). Germline loops: CDR1 MNHNY, CDR2 SVGAGI (reference sequence). The CDR3 runs 13 residues. With 4 bases removed from V and 7 bases from J, the gap between germline ends came to 12 bases. CDR3 amino acids: CASSSLGGNTQYF. CDR3 nucleotides: TGTGCCAGCAGTTCCCTCGGAGGAAATACGCAGTATTTT.

CDR3 DNA: TGTGCCAGCAGCTTTGGGGGGAACGTTCGCCGGGGCTACGAGCAGTACTTC. Its translation is CASSFGGNVRRGYEQYF. V usage is TRBV5-6 and J usage is TRBJ2-7; maybe TRBD2 (6 bases). V was clipped by 2 bases and J by 3 bases, with 21 bases between them. The germline CDR1 and CDR2 sequences are SGHDT and YYEEEE. This CDR3 is 17 amino acids long.

This clonotype was seen only a few times. The chain carries TRBV11-2 and TRBJ2-5, with a possible D match to TRBD2 (5 bases). The CDR3 has 13 amino acids. V lost 5 bases to trimming and J lost 9 bases, with 16 bases between them. Germline V gene data show CDR1 as SGHAT and CDR2 as FQNNGV. The CDR3 spells CASSPNGGWAQYF. The CDR3 nucleotides read TGTGCCAGCAGCCCTAACGGAGGATGGGCCCAGTACTTC. Together with reference TRBV11-2 and TRBJ2-5, the CDR3 gives the full variable domain: EAGVAQSPRYKIIEKRQSVAFWCNPISGHATLYWYQQILGQGPKLLIQFQNNGVVDDSQLPKDRFSAERLKGVDSTLKIQPAKLEDSAVYLCASSPNGGWAQYFGPGTRLLVL.

The CDR3 DNA reads TGTGCCAGCAGCCATCGGACAGAGGGTGTTCAAGAGACCCAGTACTTC. Translated, it gives CASSHRTEGVQETQYF. J is TRBJ2-5 and V is TRBV3-1, with a weak D call TRBD1 (6 bases). The germline V and J ends were trimmed by 3 bases and 2 bases, with 16 bases remaining between them. The CDR3 spans 16 residues. CDR1 is LGHDT and CDR2 is YNNKEL in the germline V gene (reference sequence).

This clonotype was seen ten or more times. The chain combines TRBV29-1 with TRBJ1-6; 7 bases line up with TRBD1. J was trimmed by 8 bases and V by 4 bases; bases with no gene match: 5. From germline, CDR1 is SQVTM and CDR2 ANQGSEA. This CDR3 contains 13 residues. CDR3 sequence (DNA): TGCAGCGTTGCCAGGGGGGTAGATTCACCCCTCCACTTT. Translation gives CSVARGVDSPLHF.

In its sample, this clonotype was seen a few times. V is TRBV28 and J is TRBJ2-4; D is uncertain. This CDR3 contains 14 residues. Looked up from germline, CDR1 is MDHEN and CDR2 is SYDVKM. Trimming removed 6 bases from V and 3 bases from J, with 12 bases in between. The DNA for the CDR3 is TGTGCCAGCAGCGGGTACAGCTACAAAAACATTCAGTACTTC. Translating it yields CASSGYSYKNIQYF.

This clonotype has more than one count but fewer than ten. The chain couples TRBV5-4 to TRBJ2-2; possibly TRBD1 for D (5 bases). V lost 1 base to trimming and J lost 0 bases, with 22 bases between them. Germline lookup yields CDR1 SGHNT and CDR2 YYREEE (reference sequence). This CDR3 has 20 residues. The CDR3 is CASSLRQITYGRTNTGELFF. The CDR3 DNA reads TGTGCCAGCAGCTTGAGACAGATTACTTACGGCAGAACGAACACCGGGGAGCTGTTTTTT.

V is TRBV2 and J is TRBJ1-1; D gene ambiguous. This CDR3 has 13 residues. The germline V and J ends were trimmed by 4 bases and 1 base, with 7 bases remaining between them. Germline V gives CDR1 SNHLY, CDR2 FYNNEI. The CDR3: CASSGQTNTEAFF. CDR3 bases: TGTGCCAGCAGTGGTCAGACGAACACTGAAGCTTTCTTT.

This clonotype has at least ten counts. V usage is TRBV28 and J usage is TRBJ2-1, with a weak D call TRBD2 (5 bases). This CDR3 spans 12 amino acids. V lost 6 bases, J lost 10 bases, and 13 bases lay in between. The germline V gene has CDR1 MDHEN and CDR2 SYDVKM. CDR3 amino acids: CASSRPDYEQFF. CDR3 DNA sequence: TGTGCCAGCAGCCGGCCCGACTACGAGCAGTTCTTC.

This clonotype was detected ten times or more. The V and J genes are TRBV6-6 and TRBJ2-6; D may correspond to TRBD1 or TRBD2 (6 bases each). V was clipped by 5 bases and J by 3 bases, with 11 bases between them. The CDR3 consists of 15 residues. Germline V gene lookup returns CDR1 MNHNY and CDR2 SVGAGI (reference sequence). The chain's CDR3 is CASSPEGGGANVLTF. As DNA, the CDR3 is TGTGCCAGCAGTCCAGAGGGGGGTGGGGCCAACGTCCTGACTTTC.

This clonotype was counted ten times or more. The chain recombines TRBV28 with TRBJ2-7; 12 bases line up with TRBD2. After removal of 5 bases from V and 2 bases from J, the junction contained 4 bases not matched to a gene. The CDR3 consists of 15 residues. Per the germline V gene, CDR1 is MDHEN and CDR2 is SYDVKM. The CDR3 loop is CASSLLAGGTYEQYF. The DNA for the CDR3 is TGTGCCAGCAGTCTTCTAGCGGGAGGGACCTACGAGCAGTACTTC.

This clonotype was counted ten times or more. The chain couples TRBV29-1 to TRBJ1-1; D gene unclear. CDR1 is SQVTM, CDR2 ANQGSEA, per germline. Trimming removed 4 bases at V and 3 bases at J, with 3 bases between. The CDR3 has 10 amino acids. The CDR3 DNA sequence: TGCAGCGTTGTATACACTGAAGCTTTCTTT. Protein product: CSVVYTEAFF.

On this clonotype itself: This clone may be a read error of a much larger clone one base away. This sequence joins TRBV20-1 and TRBJ2-7, with TRBD1 matching over 7 bases. The germline V gene has CDR1 DFQATT and CDR2 SNEGSKA (reference sequence). J lost 7 bases, V lost 5 bases, and 11 bases had no gene match. CDR3 length equals 13 residues. CDR3 residues: CSARKTLQGEQYF. The CDR3 region has the DNA TGCAGTGCTCGAAAGACTCTACAGGGGGAGCAGTACTTC.

This clonotype was observed at least ten times. This chain connects TRBV2 to TRBJ2-7, with a weak D call TRBD1 (6 bases). In germline, CDR1 is SNHLY, CDR2 FYNNEI. The CDR3 contains 13 residues. Trimming cost V 7 bases and J 3 bases, with 13 bases left between them. The CDR3 nucleotides read TGTGCCAGCAAACAGGGACCGGTCTACGAGCAGTACTTC. Translation: CASKQGPVYEQYF.

This clonotype was observed a handful of times. The gene calls are TRBV20-1 and TRBJ2-1; 12 nucleotides match TRBD2. The CDR3 runs 15 residues. The J segment lost 6 bases and the V segment lost 6 bases, leaving 9 bases of the junction unmatched. Germline loops: CDR1 DFQATT, CDR2 SNEGSKA (reference sequence). CDR3 bases: TGCAGTGCGGCGGGACTAGCGGGTGGGGGCAATGAGCAGTTCTTC. It encodes CSAAGLAGGGNEQFF.